These 5 T cell receptor beta chains were sequenced from one sample in a study of technical replicates of blood from several donors. Assay: immunoSEQ multiplex PCR; the TCRdb copy retains only in-frame clones and omits some. The sample has roughly 81,000 clones, 80% to 90% seen once. The sequenced material came from PBMCs. Receptors originate from a human donor in good health. Some clones in this sample may be carry-over from other donors' samples.

The chain employs TRBV6-5 and TRBJ2-7, with 12 bases matching TRBD1. Germline V gene lookup returns CDR1 MNHEY and CDR2 SVGAGI. Trimming at V came to 8 bases and at J to 6 bases, leaving 5 bases not matched to a gene. The CDR3 extends over 13 amino acids. The CDR3 here is CASGTGGLGEQYF. For the CDR3, the DNA is TGTGCCAGCGGGACAGGGGGCTTAGGCGAGCAGTACTTC.

The rearrangement links TRBV7-2 to TRBJ2-1; 8 bases map to TRBD2. Losses at the gene ends were 5 bases for V and 7 bases for J; bases not matched to a gene: 16. The CDR3 covers 17 residues. Germline V lookup: CDR1 SGHTA, CDR2 FQGNSA. DNA of the CDR3: TGTGCCAGCAGCCAGTTGGGAGCGGGAGTATCTTTTAATGAGCAGTTCTTC. Translating it yields CASSQLGAGVSFNEQFF.

The rearrangement links TRBV6-4 to TRBJ1-1; D might be TRBD1 (5 bases). The CDR3 is 14 residues long. Trimming cost V 5 bases and J 4 bases, with 14 bases left between them. Germline V gene lookup returns CDR1 MRHNA and CDR2 SNTAGT. CDR3 nucleotide sequence: TGTGCCAGCAGTTCCTTCCAGGGAAGCACTGAAGCTTTCTTT. It is translated as CASSSFQGSTEAFF.

The rearrangement links TRBV4-1 to TRBJ2-3; a possible D gene is TRBD2 (5 bases). Germline lookup yields CDR1 MGHRA and CDR2 YSYEKL. This CDR3 has 18 residues. Trimming cost V 0 bases and J 2 bases, with 18 bases left between them. The CDR3 sequence is CASSQDVVSGLTTDTQYF. The CDR3 region has the DNA TGCGCCAGCAGCCAAGACGTTGTTTCTGGACTCACCACAGATACGCAGTATTTT.

In its sample, this clone was seen a few times. The rearrangement links TRBV7-2 to TRBJ2-1, with 7 positions matching TRBD2. V shed 4 bases, J shed 5 bases, and the junction held 8 bases outside the gene matches. CDR3 length: 15 residues. CDR1 and CDR2 (germline): SGHTA, FQGNSA. The CDR3 nucleotides are TGTGCCAGCAGCTCCGACCGGACTAGACACAATGAGCAGTTCTTC. This gives the protein CASSSDRTRHNEQFF. Full variable domain (outside the CDR3, taken from reference TRBV7-2 and TRBJ2-1): GAGVSQSPSNKVTEKGKDVELRCDPISGHTALYWYRQSLGQGLEFLIYFQGNSAPDKSGLPSDRFSAERTGGSVSTLTIQRTQQEDSAVYLCASSSDRTRHNEQFFGPGTRLTVL.